This is a list of T cell receptor beta chains from one sample in a study of blood T cell repertoires in COVID-19. Clones were read by immunoSEQ multiplex PCR, and TCRdb kept only the in-frame ones, dropping some. The table lists 200,000 to 300,000 clones, roughly 91% of them singletons. The sample was peripheral blood. These receptors all come from a man between 25 and 39 years old with COVID-19, enrolled during active disease. CDR3s include the opening cysteine and the closing phenylalanine or tryptophan. The order of the fields is J gene, clone size, V gene, D gene, CDR3 DNA, CDR3 protein. The D gene is left open where the match is weak. Size is omitted from some rows. Given values are once, few, many or a class for expanded clones.

J gene: TRBJ1-1
clone size: -
V gene: TRBV29-1
D gene: -
CDR3 DNA: TGCAGCGCTTCCGGGGGGGGCTGGGACACTGAAGCTTTCTTT
CDR3 protein: CSASGGGWDTEAFF

J gene: TRBJ2-1
clone size: -
V gene: TRBV11-2
D gene: TRBD2
CDR3 DNA: TGTGCCAGCAGCTTAGCGCTAGCGGGGCCCCGGGAGCAGTTCTTC
CDR3 protein: CASSLALAGPREQFF

J gene: TRBJ2-1
clone size: once
V gene: TRBV5-1
D gene: TRBD2
CDR3 DNA: TGCGCCAGCAGCTCTAGCGGGGGACTCTACAATGAGCAGTTCTTC
CDR3 protein: CASSSSGGLYNEQFF

J gene: TRBJ1-1
clone size: -
V gene: TRBV6-6
D gene: -
CDR3 DNA: TGTGCCAGCAGTACAGACATGACTGAAGCTTTCTTT
CDR3 protein: CASSTDMTEAFF

J gene: TRBJ1-1
clone size: once
V gene: TRBV14
D gene: TRBD1
CDR3 DNA: TGTGCCAGCAGCCAAAAAGCCGGGACAGGGGCCCGGGACACTGAAGCTTTCTTT
CDR3 protein: CASSQKAGTGARDTEAFF

J gene: TRBJ2-3
clone size: -
V gene: TRBV11-2
D gene: -
CDR3 DNA: TGTGCCAGCCTTACGAGGGTCGGAGATACGCAGTATTTT
CDR3 protein: CASLTRVGDTQYF

J gene: TRBJ2-7
clone size: -
V gene: TRBV5-4
D gene: -
CDR3 DNA: TGTGCCAGCAGCACACAAACCCCCGGGGGCGAGCAGTACTTC
CDR3 protein: CASSTQTPGGEQYF

J gene: TRBJ2-7
clone size: -
V gene: TRBV10-3
D gene: -
CDR3 DNA: TGTGCCATCGCAGCTAGCACCTACGAGCAGTACTTC
CDR3 protein: CAIAASTYEQYF

J gene: TRBJ2-7
clone size: -
V gene: TRBV15
D gene: -
CDR3 DNA: TGTGCCACCAGCAGAGAAGGGGGCTACGAGCAGTACTTC
CDR3 protein: CATSREGGYEQYF

J gene: TRBJ2-2
clone size: -
V gene: TRBV4-1
D gene: -
CDR3 DNA: TGCGCCAGCAGCCTCGGTGTCACCGGGGAGCTGTTTTTT
CDR3 protein: CASSLGVTGELFF

J gene: TRBJ1-1
clone size: -
V gene: TRBV9
D gene: TRBD1
CDR3 DNA: TGTGCCAGCAGCGAACAGGGGTCGAACACTGAAGCTTTCTTT
CDR3 protein: CASSEQGSNTEAFF

J gene: TRBJ2-2
clone size: -
V gene: TRBV9
D gene: -
CDR3 DNA: TGTGCCAGCAGCGTACAAGGGGGCGCGGGGACCGGGGAGCTGTTTTTT
CDR3 protein: CASSVQGGAGTGELFF

J gene: TRBJ2-1
clone size: -
V gene: TRBV7-2
D gene: TRBD2
CDR3 DNA: TGTGCCAGCAGTTTAACGGGACTAGCGGGGACGGGGTACAATGAGCAGTTCTTC
CDR3 protein: CASSLTGLAGTGYNEQFF

J gene: TRBJ1-6
clone size: -
V gene: TRBV19
D gene: -
CDR3 DNA: TGTGCCAGTAGGAGCCGCGAGAGCTCCTATAATTCACCCCTCCACTTT
CDR3 protein: CASRSRESSYNSPLHF

J gene: TRBJ2-3
clone size: once
V gene: TRBV5-4
D gene: -
CDR3 DNA: TGTGCCAGCAGCTTACTGGGTACGGAGGCAACAGATACGCAGTATTTT
CDR3 protein: CASSLLGTEATDTQYF

J gene: TRBJ2-7
clone size: -
V gene: TRBV2
D gene: TRBD1
CDR3 DNA: TGTGCCAGCAGTAACATCGGGACAGGGGTTACCTACGAGCAGTACTTC
CDR3 protein: CASSNIGTGVTYEQYF

J gene: TRBJ1-4
clone size: -
V gene: TRBV5-1
D gene: TRBD1
CDR3 DNA: TGCGCCAGCAGCGGTACAGGGGCTGCCAATGAAAAACTGTTTTTT
CDR3 protein: CASSGTGAANEKLFF

J gene: TRBJ2-7
clone size: -
V gene: TRBV20-1
D gene: TRBD1
CDR3 DNA: TGCAGTGCTAGTCCCCCCGACAGGGCCAACGAGCAGTACTTC
CDR3 protein: CSASPPDRANEQYF